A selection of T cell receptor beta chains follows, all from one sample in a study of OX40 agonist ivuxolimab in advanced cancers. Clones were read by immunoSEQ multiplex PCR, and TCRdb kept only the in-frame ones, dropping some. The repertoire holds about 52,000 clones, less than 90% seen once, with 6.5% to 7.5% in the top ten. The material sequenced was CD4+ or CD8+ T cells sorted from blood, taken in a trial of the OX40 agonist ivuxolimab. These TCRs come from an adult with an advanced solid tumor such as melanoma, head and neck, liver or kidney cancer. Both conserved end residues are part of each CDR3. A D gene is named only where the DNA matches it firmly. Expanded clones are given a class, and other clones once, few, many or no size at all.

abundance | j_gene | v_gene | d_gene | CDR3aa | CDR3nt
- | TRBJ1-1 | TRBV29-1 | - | CSVVGGERLMNTEAFF | TGCAGCGTTGTGGGAGGGGAGCGCCTGATGAACACTGAAGCTTTCTTT
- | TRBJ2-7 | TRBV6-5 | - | CASRPRPDRAYEQYF | TGTGCCAGCAGACCCCGTCCGGACAGAGCCTACGAGCAGTACTTC
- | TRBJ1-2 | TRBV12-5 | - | CASGLARTTVAF | TGTGCTAGTGGTTTGGCCCGGACAACCGTCGCCTTC
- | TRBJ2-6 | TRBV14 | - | CASSKTGSGANVLTF | TGTGCCAGCAGCAAAACAGGCTCTGGGGCCAACGTCCTGACTTTC
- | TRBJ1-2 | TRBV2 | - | CASSIQGPSGGYTF | TGTGCCAGCAGCATACAAGGCCCGTCAGGGGGCTACACCTTC
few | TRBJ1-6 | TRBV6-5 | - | CASSYDVNSPLHF | TGTGCCAGCAGTTACGATGTGAATTCACCCCTCCACTTT
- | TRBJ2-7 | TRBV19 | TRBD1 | CASRRHGTGFYEQYF | TGTGCCAGTAGGAGGCACGGGACAGGGTTCTACGAGCAGTACTTC
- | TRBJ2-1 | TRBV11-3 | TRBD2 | CASSFGLAGGPNNEQFF | TGTGCCAGCAGCTTTGGACTAGCGGGGGGGCCGAACAATGAGCAGTTCTTC
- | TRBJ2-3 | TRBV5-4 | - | CASSLETARTDTQYF | TGTGCCAGCAGCTTGGAAACAGCCCGCACAGATACGCAGTATTTT
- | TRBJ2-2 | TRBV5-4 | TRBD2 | CASSSTAGLAGGRITGELFF | TGTGCCAGCAGCTCCACTGCGGGACTAGCGGGGGGCCGAATCACCGGGGAGCTGTTTTTT
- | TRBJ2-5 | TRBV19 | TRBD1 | CASSKPGQGIETQYF | TGTGCCAGTAGTAAACCGGGACAGGGGATCGAGACCCAGTACTTC
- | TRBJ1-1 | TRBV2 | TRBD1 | CASTVGQGQRMTEAFF | TGTGCCAGCACCGTGGGACAGGGTCAACGAATGACTGAAGCTTTCTTT
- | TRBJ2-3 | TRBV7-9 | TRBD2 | CASSWEGTDTQYF | TGTGCCAGCAGCTGGGAGGGGACAGATACGCAGTATTTT
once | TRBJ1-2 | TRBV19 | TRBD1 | CASSWTGGNYGYTF | TGTGCCAGTAGTTGGACAGGGGGAAACTATGGCTACACCTTC
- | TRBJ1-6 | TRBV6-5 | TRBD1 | CASSYSQGVNSPLHF | TGTGCCAGCAGTTACTCACAGGGGGTAAATTCACCCCTCCACTTT
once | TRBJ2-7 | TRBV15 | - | CATSPGQGGREQYF | TGTGCCACCAGCCCCGGGCAGGGGGGCCGGGAGCAGTACTTC
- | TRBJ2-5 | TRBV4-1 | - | CASSQGGLGGRGETQYF | TGCGCCAGCAGCCAAGGGGGGCTAGGTGGGAGGGGAGAGACCCAGTACTTC
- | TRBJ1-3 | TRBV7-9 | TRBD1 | CASSRTGVGSGNTIYF | TGTGCCAGCAGCCGGACAGGGGTAGGCTCTGGAAACACCATATATTTT
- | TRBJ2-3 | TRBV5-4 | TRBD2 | CASSLYSGGTTDTQYF | TGTGCCAGCAGCTTGTATAGCGGGGGGACCACAGATACGCAGTATTTT
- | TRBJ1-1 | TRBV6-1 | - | CASSEWGAQTEAFF | TGTGCCAGCAGTGAATGGGGGGCGCAAACTGAAGCTTTCTTT
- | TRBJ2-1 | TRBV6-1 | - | CASSDSNEQFF | TGTGCCAGCAGTGACAGCAATGAGCAGTTCTTC
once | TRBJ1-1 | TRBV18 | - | CASSLEQDTEAFF | TGTGCCAGCTCACTGGAGCAGGACACTGAAGCTTTCTTT
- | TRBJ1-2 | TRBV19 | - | CASSIRYRNYGYTF | TGTGCCAGTAGTATCAGGTACAGGAACTATGGCTACACCTTC
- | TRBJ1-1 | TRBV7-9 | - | CASSLSGLGTEAFF | TGTGCCAGCAGCTTATCGGGATTGGGCACTGAAGCTTTCTTT
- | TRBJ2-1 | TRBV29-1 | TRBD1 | CSVDDRGRIYNEQFF | TGCAGCGTTGACGACAGGGGGCGGATCTACAATGAGCAGTTCTTC
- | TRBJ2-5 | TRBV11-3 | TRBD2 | CASSLRTSGRVVFQETQYF | TGTGCCAGCAGCCTCCGGACTAGCGGGAGGGTAGTTTTCCAAGAGACCCAGTACTTC
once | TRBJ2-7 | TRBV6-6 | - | CASSYETVTYEQYF | TGTGCCAGCAGTTACGAGACAGTTACCTACGAGCAGTACTTC
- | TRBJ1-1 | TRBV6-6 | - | CASTRRGPNTEAFF | TGTGCCAGCACCCGTCGGGGGCCGAACACTGAAGCTTTCTTT
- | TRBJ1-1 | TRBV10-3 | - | CATRRLDTEAFF | TGTGCCACTCGACGGTTGGACACTGAAGCTTTCTTT
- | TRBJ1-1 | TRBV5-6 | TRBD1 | CASSTYRGLGEAFF | TGTGCCAGCAGCACGTACAGGGGACTCGGTGAAGCTTTCTTT
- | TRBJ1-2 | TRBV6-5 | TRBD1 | CATGTGVSKLGGYTF | TGTGCCACCGGGACAGGGGTGTCGAAACTTGGTGGCTACACCTTC
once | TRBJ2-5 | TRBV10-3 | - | CAISERVGWLASETQYF | TGTGCCATCAGTGAAAGGGTCGGGTGGCTAGCGTCAGAGACCCAGTACTTC
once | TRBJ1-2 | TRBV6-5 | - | CASSSLGVPNYGYTF | TGTGCCAGCAGTTCCCTGGGGGTACCTAACTATGGCTACACCTTC
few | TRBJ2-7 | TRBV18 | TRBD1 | CASSPIQGAYEQYF | TGTGCCAGCTCACCTATTCAGGGGGCGTACGAGCAGTACTTC
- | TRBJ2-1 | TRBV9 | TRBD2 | CASSVASGGAGEQFF | TGTGCCAGCAGCGTAGCAAGCGGGGGGGCCGGTGAGCAGTTCTTC
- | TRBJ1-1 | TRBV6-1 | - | CASSEMGHPTEAFF | TGTGCCAGCAGTGAAATGGGACACCCCACTGAAGCTTTCTTT
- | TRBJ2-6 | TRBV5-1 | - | CASSITGTSGANVLTF | TGCGCCAGCAGCATAACCGGGACCTCTGGGGCCAACGTCCTGACTTTC
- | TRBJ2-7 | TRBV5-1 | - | CASSSGRDSYSIAEQYF | TGCGCCAGCAGCTCCGGCCGGGACTCTTATTCAATTGCCGAGCAGTACTTC
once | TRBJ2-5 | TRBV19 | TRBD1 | CASSMVTGVGETQYF | TGTGCCAGTAGTATGGTGACAGGGGTCGGGGAGACCCAGTACTTC
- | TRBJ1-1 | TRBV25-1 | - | CASRPTRGGAFF | TGTGCCAGCAGACCGACGCGAGGGGGGGCTTTCTTT
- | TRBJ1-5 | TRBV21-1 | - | CASSRDSNQPQHF | TGTGCCAGCAGCCGCGATAGCAATCAGCCCCAGCATTTT
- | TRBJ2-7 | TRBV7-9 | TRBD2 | CASSLTAGVNYEQYF | TGTGCCAGCAGCTTGACGGCGGGGGTCAACTACGAGCAGTACTTC